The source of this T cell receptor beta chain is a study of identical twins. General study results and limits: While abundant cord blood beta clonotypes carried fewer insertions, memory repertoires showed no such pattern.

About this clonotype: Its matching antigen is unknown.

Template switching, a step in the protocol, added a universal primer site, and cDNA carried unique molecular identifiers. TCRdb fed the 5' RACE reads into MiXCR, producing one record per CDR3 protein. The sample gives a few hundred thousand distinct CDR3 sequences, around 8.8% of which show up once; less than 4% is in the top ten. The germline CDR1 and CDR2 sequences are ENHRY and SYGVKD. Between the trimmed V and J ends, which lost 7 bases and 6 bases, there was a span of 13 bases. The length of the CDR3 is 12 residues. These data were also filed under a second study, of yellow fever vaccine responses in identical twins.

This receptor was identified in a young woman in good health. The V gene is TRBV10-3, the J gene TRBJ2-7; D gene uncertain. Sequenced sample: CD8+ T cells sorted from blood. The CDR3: CAITGRDGEQYF. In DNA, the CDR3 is TGTGCCATCACCGGTCGAGACGGCGAGCAGTACTTC.